One sample yielded the 2 T cell receptor beta chains listed below, sequenced in a study of T cells in Graves' hyperthyroidism and ophthalmopathy. Amplified regions were TCR beta CDR3 sequences from RNA transcripts. During a first-round RT-PCR of the TCR CDR3, the HTBI primer set was used. TCRdb itself ran the multiplex PCR reads through MiXCR, one entry per CDR3 protein. The sample contains around 440,000 distinct CDR3 sequences, around 16% of which appear only once. The sample consisted of blood. The origin of the receptors is a woman younger than 30 with Graves' hyperthyroidism.

The chain uses TRBV20-1 and TRBJ2-7; D remains unclear. The germline V and J ends were trimmed by 3 bases and 2 bases, with 14 bases remaining between them. Per germline, CDR1 DFQATT and CDR2 SNEGSKA (reference sequence). CDR3 length equals 14 residues. For the CDR3, the DNA is TGCAGTGCTAGTCTTCAGACCCAGGCCTACGAGCAGTACTTC. It yields the protein CSASLQTQAYEQYF.

This clonotype has at least ten counts. This chain joins TRBV7-2 and TRBJ2-7; D gene uncertain. Germline V gene sequence: CDR1 SGHTA, CDR2 FQGNSA. V gave up 0 bases and J gave up 1 base, with 13 bases separating them. The length of the CDR3 is 16 residues. The CDR3 loop is CASSLAVKGMSYEQYF. In DNA form, the CDR3 reads TGTGCCAGCAGCTTAGCGGTCAAGGGTATGTCCTACGAGCAGTACTTC. Full variable domain (rest looked up from reference TRBV7-2 and TRBJ2-7): GAGVSQSPSNKVTEKGKDVELRCDPISGHTALYWYRQSLGQGLEFLIYFQGNSAPDKSGLPSDRFSAERTGGSVSTLTIQRTQQEDSAVYLCASSLAVKGMSYEQYFGPGTRLTVT.